This entry lists 18 T cell receptor beta chains sequenced from one sample in a study of early T cells in non-severe SARS-CoV-2 infection. TCRdb re-called the 5' RACE reads through MiXCR, storing one row per CDR3 protein. The table shows about 52,000 distinct CDR3 sequences, with over 7.5% occurring only once. The material sequenced was whole blood. The receptors originated from an adult who was a healthcare worker with PCR-confirmed SARS-CoV-2 infection or an uninfected control (not recorded which).

The chain has TRBV2 and TRBJ2-1; TRBD1 matches at 10 bases. CDR3 length equals 14 residues. CDR1 and CDR2 (germline): SNHLY, FYNNEI. Trimming took 4 bases from V and 8 from J; bases not matched to a gene: 5. The CDR3 bases are TGTGCCAGCAGTGGGGACAGGGGTCTCGATGAGCAGTTCTTC. Amino acid sequence: CASSGDRGLDEQFF.

The chain combines TRBV6-2 or TRBV6-3 with TRBJ1-6; 9 positions agree with TRBD1. Germline CDR1 reads MNHEY; CDR2 reads SVGEGT. V lost 2 bases and J lost 7; bases outside the gene matches: 3. The CDR3 loop spans 15 amino acids. The CDR3 sequence: CASSYRDRGNSPLHF. The CDR3 DNA reads TGTGCCAGCAGTTACCGCGACAGGGGGAATTCACCCCTCCACTTT.

This clonotype was recorded many times. V usage is TRBV7-3 and J usage is TRBJ1-2, with 12 bases fitting TRBD1. This CDR3 has 15 amino acids. Germline V gene sequence: CDR1 SGHTA, CDR2 FQGTGA. After removal of 6 bases from V and 4 bases from J, the junction contained 6 bases not matched to a gene. Here the CDR3 DNA reads TGTGCCAGCAGAGCCGGGACAGGGGGCGCCTATGGCTACACCTTC. Its translation is CASRAGTGGAYGYTF.

This clonotype was counted at least ten times. The CDR3 is CASSSLRGQETQYF. CDR3 bases: TGTGCCAGCAGCTCCCTTCGGGGGCAAGAGACCCAGTACTTC. The V call is TRBV28, the J call TRBJ2-5; a weak D match, TRBD2 (6 bases). CDR1 is MDHEN and CDR2 is SYDVKM in the germline V gene. Trimming removed 6 bases at V and 2 bases at J, with 13 bases between. This CDR3 region has 14 residues.

In its sample, this clonotype ranks as medium-sized (0.01 to 0.1%). The J gene is TRBJ2-7, the V gene TRBV29-1; D might be TRBD1 or TRBD2, each matching 6 bases. The germline gives CDR1 SQVTM, CDR2 ANQGSEA. The CDR3 spans 12 residues. Trimming removed 7 bases from V and 5 bases from J, with 15 bases in between. The CDR3 is CSAERGGHEQYF. The CDR3 region has the DNA TGCAGCGCTGAGCGAGGGGGGCACGAGCAGTACTTC.

Ten or more counts support this clonotype. The V gene is TRBV9, the J gene TRBJ2-7, with a weak D call TRBD2 (5 bases). The germline V gene encodes CDR1 SGDLS and CDR2 YYNGEE. CDR3 length equals 14 residues. The V end lost 2 bases, the J end lost 3 bases, and 12 bases lay between the germline ends. In nucleotides, the CDR3 is TGTGCCAGCAGCGTGGCGGGTACAGACTACGAGCAGTACTTC. Encoded protein: CASSVAGTDYEQYF.

About this clonotype itself: A much larger clonotype is one base distant, so this may be a read error. The genes are TRBV11-1 and TRBJ2-7; unclear D gene. The CDR3 has 13 amino acids. CDR1 and CDR2 from the germline V gene are SGHAT and FQDESV (reference sequence). CDR3: CATSPKGSYEQYF. DNA of the CDR3: TGTGCCACCAGCCCCAAAGGGTCCTACGAGCAGTACTTC.

This clonotype has a count of ten or more. The CDR3 bases are TGTGCCAGCAGTTTACTAGCGGGAGAGGGCAATGAGCAGTTCTTC. It encodes CASSLLAGEGNEQFF. The chain joins TRBV2 to TRBJ2-1; 11 nucleotides agree with TRBD2. The junction had 6 bases not matched to a gene; V was cut back by 5 bases and J by 6 bases. In germline, CDR1 is SNHLY, CDR2 FYNNEI. The CDR3 contains 15 residues.

This clonotype was detected only a few times. The genes are TRBV4-2 and TRBJ1-5; D gene unclear. CDR1 is LGHNA and CDR2 is YNFKEQ in the germline V gene. The CDR3 sequence is 16 residues long. Trimming shortened V by 0 bases and J by 0 bases, and 9 bases separated the two germline ends. This CDR3 is CASSQEGRYSNQPQHF. DNA of the CDR3: TGTGCCAGCAGCCAAGAAGGCAGATATAGCAATCAGCCCCAGCATTTT.

This clonotype has a count of ten or more. The chain joins TRBV3-1 to TRBJ1-3; D call uncertain. The germline V gene has CDR1 LGHDT and CDR2 YNNKEL (reference sequence). Trimming removed 3 bases at V and 0 bases at J, with 12 bases between. This CDR3 contains 16 residues. The CDR3 loop is CASSQIQTSSGNTIYF. The CDR3 DNA follows: TGTGCCAGCAGCCAGATACAGACGAGCTCTGGAAACACCATATATTTT.

The chain has TRBV24-1 and TRBJ2-2; tentatively, D is TRBD1 (6 bases). V shed 4 bases and J shed 3 bases, with 17 bases lying between them. The CDR3 is 17 amino acids. CDR1 is KGHDR, CDR2 SFDVKD, per germline. The DNA for the CDR3 is TGTGCCACCAGTGAGGACCCACAGGGTGTGTACACCGGGGAGCTGTTTTTT. The encoded protein is CATSEDPQGVYTGELFF.

J is TRBJ1-2 and V is TRBV7-9; D unclear. V gave up 4 bases and J gave up 3 bases, with 12 bases separating them. The CDR3 spans 14 residues. CDR1 is SEHNR and CDR2 is FQNEAQ in the germline V gene (reference sequence). In DNA form, the CDR3 reads TGTGCCAGCAGCTCCTTGGTAGACCACTATGGCTACACCTTC. It encodes CASSSLVDHYGYTF.

This clonotype was recorded many times. CDR3 DNA sequence: TGTGCCATCAGTGAGAATAGCGGGGGCCCGCAAGAGCAGTACTTC. This gives the protein CAISENSGGPQEQYF. This chain links TRBV10-3 with TRBJ2-7; 9 bases align to TRBD2. V dropped 2 bases and J dropped 7; count of bases not matched to a gene: 9. Germline-derived CDR1 and CDR2 are ENHRY and SYGVKD. This CDR3 spans 15 amino acids.

This clonotype was picked up many times. The rearrangement uses TRBV27 and TRBJ2-1; D gene uncertain. Germline V lookup: CDR1 MNHEY, CDR2 SMNVEV (reference sequence). This CDR3 spans 14 amino acids. V was pared by 0 bases and J by 10 bases, with 13 bases between. The DNA for the CDR3 is TGTGCCAGCAGTTTATCGTTGCTGGCAGGAGAGCAGTTCTTC. Translated: CASSLSLLAGEQFF.

This clonotype came up many times. J is TRBJ2-7 and V is TRBV7-3; 9 bases are shared with TRBD1. Unmatched junction bases numbered 4, after V lost 2 bases and J lost 5 bases. Germline V gene lookup returns CDR1 SGHTA and CDR2 FQGTGA. The CDR3 spans 14 residues. CDR3 nucleotide sequence: TGTGCCAGCAGCTTAGGGGGACAGGGAAACGAGCAGTACTTC. Its translation is CASSLGGQGNEQYF.

The chain has TRBV20-1 and TRBJ2-5; tentatively, D is TRBD1 (5 bases). This CDR3 spans 13 amino acids. In germline, CDR1 is DFQATT, CDR2 SNEGSKA (reference sequence). The V gene lost 6 bases and the J gene lost 3 bases, with 14 bases spanning the gap. The CDR3 loop is CSATTDREETQYF. The CDR3 coding sequence is TGCAGTGCCACCACCGACAGAGAAGAGACCCAGTACTTC.

The sample holds one count of this clonotype. CDR3: CASSSHEQFF. For the CDR3, the DNA is TGTGCCAGCAGCTCTCATGAGCAGTTCTTC. The J gene is TRBJ2-1, the V gene TRBV7-9; D is ambiguous. Trimming pared 4 bases from V and 8 bases from J, leaving 3 bases between. The CDR3 runs 10 residues. Germline V gene lookup returns CDR1 SEHNR and CDR2 FQNEAQ (reference sequence).

This clonotype showed up many times. The V call is TRBV4-3, the J call TRBJ2-7; 13 nucleotides match TRBD2. Germline V gene sequence: CDR1 LGHNA, CDR2 YSLEER. V lost 2 bases to trimming and J lost 7 bases; unmatched junction nucleotides: 11. The CDR3 totals 17 residues. The CDR3 spells CASSQSRTSGSRGEQYF. CDR3 DNA: TGCGCCAGCAGCCAAAGTCGGACTAGCGGGAGCCGTGGGGAGCAGTACTTC.